The 26 T cell receptor beta chains below were found in one sample sequenced in a study of CXCR3-negative and CXCR3-positive naive CD8 T cells. TRB cDNA was prepared as libraries by UMI-labeled 5' RACE. TCRdb re-analyzed the 5' RACE reads; it lists each CDR3 protein once, without DNA. The table counts more than 20,000 distinct CDR3 sequences; roughly 4% lies in the top ten. Sequenced: naive CXCR3- CD8+ T cells from blood. The sample's subset: CD45RO-CCR7+CD27+CD95- naive CD8+ T cells lacking CXCR3 (TNR3-). These receptors originate from a human donor in good health. Some clones in this sample may be carry-over from other donors' samples.

The rearrangement uses TRBV29-1 and TRBJ1-4; TCRdb proposes TRBD1, but this gene call is untestable without DNA. This CDR3 region has 13 residues. Germline-derived CDR1 and CDR2 are SQVTM and ANQGSEA. This chain's CDR3 is CSVMDRVNEKLFF.

The chain couples TRBV28 to TRBJ2-5; TCRdb lists TRBD2, though no DNA is available to test this call. Per the germline V gene, CDR1 is MDHEN and CDR2 is SYDVKM. The CDR3 length is 17 residues. This CDR3 is CASSRGTSGVYQETQYF.

CDR3 loop: CASTGTWEAKNIQYF. The V call is TRBV12-3 or TRBV12-4, the J call TRBJ2-4; TCRdb indicates TRBD1, and absent DNA this call remains unverified. This CDR3 contains 15 residues.

The chain combines TRBV5-1 with TRBJ2-1. This CDR3 has 12 residues. The germline gives CDR1 SGHRS, CDR2 YFSETQ. Here the CDR3 reads CASSQTEREQFF.

The genes are TRBV7-2 and TRBJ2-7; absent DNA, TCRdb's TRBD1 call cannot be checked. The CDR3 is made up of 12 amino acids. Per germline, CDR1 SGHTA and CDR2 FQGNSA. The chain's CDR3 is CASSSTGYEQYF.

This chain links TRBV4-2 with TRBJ1-1; the D call from TCRdb, TRBD1, cannot be confirmed without DNA. This CDR3 is 17 amino acids long. Germline CDR1 and CDR2: LGHNA and YNFKEQ. The CDR3 is CASSPIPQGDLNTEAFF.

CDR3: CASSEQVGAHGELFF. The rearrangement uses TRBV6-1 and TRBJ2-2; the D call from TCRdb, TRBD2, cannot be confirmed without DNA. Per the germline V gene, CDR1 is MNHNS and CDR2 is SASEGT. The CDR3 sequence is 15 residues long.

This clonotype counts as medium-sized by frequency. The chain carries TRBV28 and TRBJ1-1; as DNA is missing, the TRBD1 call by TCRdb cannot be tested. The length of the CDR3 is 15 residues. Germline lookup yields CDR1 MDHEN and CDR2 SYDVKM. CDR3 sequence: CASSLTGQLNTEAFF.

The V gene is TRBV11-3, the J gene TRBJ2-5; TCRdb's D call of TRBD2 is untestable without DNA. The CDR3 runs to 15 residues. Germline CDR1 SGHNT, CDR2 YENEEA. CDR3 sequence reads: CASSLVEGGQETQYF.

This clonotype is labeled medium-sized (0.01 to 0.1%) based on frequency. V usage is TRBV6-2 or TRBV6-3 and J usage is TRBJ2-7; TCRdb selects TRBD1, and the lack of DNA leaves this call unchecked. The CDR3 extends over 13 amino acids. Germline V CDR1 and CDR2: MNHEY, SVGEGT. Here the CDR3 reads CASSYSVLPGAYF.

The rearrangement links TRBV29-1 to TRBJ2-2; TCRdb reports TRBD1, a call that lacks DNA to check it against. This CDR3 region has 12 residues. Germline CDR1 is SQVTM and CDR2 is ANQGSEA. CDR3 protein: CSVEQGSGELFF.

The chain recombines TRBV5-1 with TRBJ2-2; the D gene TCRdb calls, TRBD2, cannot be checked with no DNA. This CDR3 contains 14 residues. CDR1 and CDR2 (germline): SGHRS, YFSETQ. This chain's CDR3 is CASSGSESTGELFF.

This chain joins TRBV20-1 and TRBJ2-2. This CDR3 has 15 residues. The germline V gene encodes CDR1 DFQATT and CDR2 SNEGSKA (reference sequence). CDR3 loop: CSARDGGTDTGELFF.

This rearrangement joins TRBV6-7 to TRBJ2-2; TCRdb's D gene call, TRBD1, goes unchecked for lack of DNA. TRBV6-7 is annotated as an ORF whose role is uncertain. The length of the CDR3 is 15 residues. The CDR3 loop reads CASSYSSQGPGELFF.

V is TRBV6-6 and J is TRBJ2-1; TCRdb picks TRBD1, but there is no DNA to check that call. The CDR3 is 14 residues long. Germline lookup yields CDR1 MNHNY and CDR2 SVGAGI (reference sequence). CDR3: CASSDRGGLNEQFF.

The chain combines TRBV28 with TRBJ2-2. The CDR3 has 13 amino acids. CDR1 MDHEN and CDR2 SYDVKM come from the germline V gene. CDR3 region: CASSFFSTGELFF. Looking up the rest from reference TRBV28 and TRBJ2-2 gives the full variable domain: DVKVTQSSRYLVKRTGEKVFLECVQDMDHENMFWYRQDPGLGLRLIYFSYDVKMKEKGDIPEGYSVSREKKERFSLILESASTNQTSMYLCASSFFSTGELFFGEGSRLTVL.

The chain couples TRBV21-1 to TRBJ2-7; the TCRdb call, TRBD1, lacks DNA for checking. TRBV21-1 is annotated as a pseudogene. This CDR3 contains 15 residues. This CDR3 reads CASSLADRASYEQYF.

V gene TRBV29-1 combines with J gene TRBJ2-7. In germline, CDR1 is SQVTM, CDR2 ANQGSEA. The CDR3 extends over 12 amino acids. CDR3 sequence reads: CSVTRGPYEQYF.

This clonotype registers medium-sized by frequency. This chain joins TRBV4-2 and TRBJ2-7; there is no DNA to check the TCRdb D call of TRBD2. CDR1 is LGHNA and CDR2 is YNFKEQ in the germline V gene. This CDR3 contains 13 residues. The chain's CDR3 is CASSQDGWDEQYF.

This chain uses TRBV12-3 or TRBV12-4 with TRBJ1-1; TCRdb's assignment of TRBD1 cannot be checked, as there is no DNA. CDR3 length: 13 residues. CDR3 residues: CASSLTANTEAFF.

The chain links TRBV7-2 to TRBJ1-2. Per germline, CDR1 SGHTA and CDR2 FQGNSA. The CDR3 is 14 amino acids. This chain's CDR3 is CASSSVGSLYGYTF.

The chain carries TRBV28 and TRBJ2-7; TCRdb lists TRBD2, though no DNA is available to test this call. The CDR3 has 16 amino acids. CDR1 and CDR2 from the germline V gene are MDHEN and SYDVKM. This CDR3 is CASARESGRNSYEQYF.

The chain joins TRBV14 to TRBJ2-2; the D gene TCRdb calls, TRBD2, cannot be checked with no DNA. The germline V gene has CDR1 SGHDN and CDR2 FVKESK. This CDR3 has 13 amino acids. The CDR3 protein is CASSQGEPGELFF. Full variable domain (missing parts from reference TRBV14 and TRBJ2-2): EAGVTQFPSHSVIEKGQTVTLRCDPISGHDNLYWYRRVMGKEIKFLLHFVKESKQDESGMPNNRFLAERTGGTYSTLKVQPAELEDSGVYFCASSQGEPGELFFGEGSRLTVL.

This chain joins TRBV6-2 or TRBV6-3 and TRBJ2-3; TCRdb names TRBD2, which stays unverified in the absence of DNA. The CDR3 totals 15 residues. Germline assignment: CDR1 MNHEY and CDR2 SVGEGT. CDR3 sequence: CASSSGTSDTDTQYF.

The chain has TRBV20-1 and TRBJ2-7; TCRdb lists TRBD1, though no DNA is available to test this call. Germline V gives CDR1 DFQATT, CDR2 SNEGSKA (reference sequence). CDR3 length: 18 residues. The chain's CDR3 is CSASPGVVRGARSYEQYF.

The CDR3 region is CASSAGGGEQYF. The chain links TRBV5-6 to TRBJ2-7; TCRdb picks TRBD2, but there is no DNA to check that call. The length of the CDR3 is 12 residues. Germline V gene data show CDR1 as SGHDT and CDR2 as YYEEEE.